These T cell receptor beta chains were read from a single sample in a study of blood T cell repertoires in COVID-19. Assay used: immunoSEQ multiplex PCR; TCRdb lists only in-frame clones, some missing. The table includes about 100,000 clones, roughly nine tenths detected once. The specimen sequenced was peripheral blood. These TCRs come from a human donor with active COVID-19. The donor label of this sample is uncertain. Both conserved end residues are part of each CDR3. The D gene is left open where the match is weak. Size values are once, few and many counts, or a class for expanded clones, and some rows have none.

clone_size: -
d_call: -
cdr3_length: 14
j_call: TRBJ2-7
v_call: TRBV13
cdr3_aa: CASAQDISKSEQYF
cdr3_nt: TGTGCCAGCGCCCAGGACATTTCTAAGAGCGAGCAGTACTTC

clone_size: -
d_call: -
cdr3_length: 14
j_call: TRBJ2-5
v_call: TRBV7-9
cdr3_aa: CASSLGGQQETQYF
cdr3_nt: TGTGCCAGCAGCTTAGGGGGACAACAAGAGACCCAGTACTTC

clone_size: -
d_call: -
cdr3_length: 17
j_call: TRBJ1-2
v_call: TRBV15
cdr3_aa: CATSRSSGTRVFGGYTF
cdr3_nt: TGTGCCACCAGCAGGTCGTCGGGGACAAGGGTTTTCGGGGGCTACACCTTC

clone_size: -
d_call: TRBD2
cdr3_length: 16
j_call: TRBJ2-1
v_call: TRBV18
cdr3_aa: CASSPPGGGSYNEQFF
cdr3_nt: TGTGCCAGCTCACCACCCGGCGGGGGATCTTACAATGAGCAGTTCTTC

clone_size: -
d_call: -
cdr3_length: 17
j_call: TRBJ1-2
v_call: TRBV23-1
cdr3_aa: CASSQSGRDTTNYGYTF
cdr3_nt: TGCGCCAGCAGTCAATCGGGCCGGGACACCACCAACTATGGCTACACCTTC

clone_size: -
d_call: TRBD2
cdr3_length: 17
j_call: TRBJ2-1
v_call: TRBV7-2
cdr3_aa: CASSWGRERGPYNEQFF
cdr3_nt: TGTGCCAGCAGTTGGGGAAGGGAGCGGGGACCCTACAATGAGCAGTTCTTC

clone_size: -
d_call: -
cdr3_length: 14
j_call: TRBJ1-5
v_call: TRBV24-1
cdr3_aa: CATSDLSGFQPQHF
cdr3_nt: TGTGCCACCAGTGATTTGTCAGGGTTTCAGCCCCAGCATTTT

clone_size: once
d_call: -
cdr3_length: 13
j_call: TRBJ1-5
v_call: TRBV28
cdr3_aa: CASSLSENQPQHF
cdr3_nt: TGTGCCAGCAGTTTGTCGGAGAATCAGCCCCAGCATTTT

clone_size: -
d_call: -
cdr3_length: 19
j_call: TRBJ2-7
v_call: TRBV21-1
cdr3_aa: CASSTLRPQRGKSSYEQYF
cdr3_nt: TGTGCCAGCAGCACACTCAGGCCGCAGCGGGGTAAGTCATCCTACGAGCAGTACTTC

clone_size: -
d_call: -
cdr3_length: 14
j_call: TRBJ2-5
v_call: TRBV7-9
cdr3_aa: CASSLASYQETQYF
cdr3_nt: TGTGCCAGCAGCTTAGCATCGTACCAAGAGACCCAGTACTTC

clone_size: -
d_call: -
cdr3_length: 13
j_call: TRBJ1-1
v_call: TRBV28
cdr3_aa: CASRPSSGTEAFF
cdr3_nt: TGTGCCAGCAGACCTTCCTCGGGCACTGAAGCTTTCTTT

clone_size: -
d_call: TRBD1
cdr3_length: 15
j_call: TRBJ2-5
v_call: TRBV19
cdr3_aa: CASSISWDSQETQYF
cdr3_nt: TGTGCCAGTAGTATTAGTTGGGACAGCCAAGAGACCCAGTACTTC

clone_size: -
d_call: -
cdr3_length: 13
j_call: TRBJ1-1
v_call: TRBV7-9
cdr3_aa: CASSLTPGTEAFF
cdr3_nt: TGTGCCAGCAGCTTAACGCCGGGAACTGAAGCTTTCTTT

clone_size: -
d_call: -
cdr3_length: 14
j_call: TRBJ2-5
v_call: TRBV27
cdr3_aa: CASSLRDGGETQYF
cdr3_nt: TGTGCCAGCAGTTTGCGGGACGGCGGGGAGACCCAGTACTTC

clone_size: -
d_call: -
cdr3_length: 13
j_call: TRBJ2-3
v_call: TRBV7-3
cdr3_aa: CASSSGLDDTQYF
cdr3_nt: TGTGCCAGCAGCTCCGGACTTGATGATACGCAGTATTTT

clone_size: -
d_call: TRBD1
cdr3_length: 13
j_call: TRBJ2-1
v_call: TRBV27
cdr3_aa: CASGSDRGNEQFF
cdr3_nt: TGTGCCAGCGGGTCAGACAGGGGGAATGAGCAGTTCTTC

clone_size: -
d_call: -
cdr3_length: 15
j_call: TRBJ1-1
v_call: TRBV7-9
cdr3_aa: CASSPRGIYGSEAFF
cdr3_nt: TGTGCCAGCAGCCCCCGGGGGATATATGGGTCTGAAGCTTTCTTT

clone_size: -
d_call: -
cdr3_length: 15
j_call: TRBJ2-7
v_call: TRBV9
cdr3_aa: CASSVGGLGSYEQYF
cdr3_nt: TGTGCCAGCAGCGTCGGAGGGTTGGGGTCCTACGAGCAGTACTTC

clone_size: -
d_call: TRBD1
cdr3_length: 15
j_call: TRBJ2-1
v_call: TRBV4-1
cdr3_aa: CASSQGTVNYNEQFF
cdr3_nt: TGCGCCAGCAGCCAGGGGACAGTCAACTACAATGAGCAGTTCTTC

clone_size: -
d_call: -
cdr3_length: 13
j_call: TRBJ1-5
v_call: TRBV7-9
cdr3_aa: CASSLPGQRLQHF
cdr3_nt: TGTGCCAGCAGCTTACCCGGACAGAGGCTCCAGCATTTT

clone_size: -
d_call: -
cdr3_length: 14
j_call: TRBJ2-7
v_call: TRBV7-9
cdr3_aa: CASSSLDISYEQYF
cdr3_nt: TGTGCCAGCAGTTCACTCGACATTTCCTACGAGCAGTACTTC

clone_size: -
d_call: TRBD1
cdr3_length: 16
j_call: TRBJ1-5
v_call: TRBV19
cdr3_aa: CASSRDRDHSNQPQHF
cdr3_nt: TGTGCCAGTAGCCGGGACAGGGACCATAGCAATCAGCCCCAGCATTTT

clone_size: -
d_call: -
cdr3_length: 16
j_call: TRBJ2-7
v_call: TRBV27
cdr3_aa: CASSSWTDARPYEQYF
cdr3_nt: TGTGCCAGCAGTTCGTGGACAGACGCCCGCCCCTACGAGCAGTACTTC

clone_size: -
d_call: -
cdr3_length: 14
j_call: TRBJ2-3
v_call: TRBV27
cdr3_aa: CASSLSGNTDTQYF
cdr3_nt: TGTGCCAGCAGTTTATCGGGCAACACAGATACGCAGTATTTT

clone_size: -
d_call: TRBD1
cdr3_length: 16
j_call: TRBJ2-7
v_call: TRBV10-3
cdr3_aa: CAISESGDRGIYEQYF
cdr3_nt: TGTGCCATCAGTGAGTCAGGGGACAGGGGTATCTACGAGCAGTACTTC

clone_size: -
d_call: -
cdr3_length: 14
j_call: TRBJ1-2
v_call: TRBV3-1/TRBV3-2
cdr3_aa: CASSHPAANYGYTF
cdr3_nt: TGTGCCAGCAGCCACCCCGCAGCTAACTATGGCTACACCTTC

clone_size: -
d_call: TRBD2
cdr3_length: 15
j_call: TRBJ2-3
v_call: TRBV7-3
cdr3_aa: CASSLERGGPDTQYF
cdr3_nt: TGTGCCAGCAGCTTAGAACGGGGGGGCCCCGATACGCAGTATTTT

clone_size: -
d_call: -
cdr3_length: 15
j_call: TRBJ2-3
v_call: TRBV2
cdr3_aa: CARGVLELDVDTQYF
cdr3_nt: TGTGCCAGAGGAGTGCTGGAACTAGATGTAGATACGCAGTATTTT